The source of this T cell receptor (beta chain) is a study of shared clonotypes between healthy human individuals. The method was immunoSEQ multiplex PCR; TCRdb's version includes in-frame clones alone and lacks a portion of them. This table holds millions of clones, 85% to 95% found once. V lost 5 bases, J lost 5 bases, and 15 bases lay in between. The CDR3 is 13 residues long. Germline V gene lookup returns CDR1 SQVTM and CDR2 ANQGSEA. Sequencing used naive CD4+ T cells sorted from blood. Subset denoted: CD45RA+ positively selected. V is TRBV29-1 and J is TRBJ2-5; the D gene could be TRBD1 or TRBD2 (5 bases each). The sequence derives from a man younger than 35 in good health. As DNA, the CDR3 is TGCAGCGTTCTTTTAGGGTGGGGGGAGACCCAGTACTTC. It translates to CSVLLGWGETQYF.